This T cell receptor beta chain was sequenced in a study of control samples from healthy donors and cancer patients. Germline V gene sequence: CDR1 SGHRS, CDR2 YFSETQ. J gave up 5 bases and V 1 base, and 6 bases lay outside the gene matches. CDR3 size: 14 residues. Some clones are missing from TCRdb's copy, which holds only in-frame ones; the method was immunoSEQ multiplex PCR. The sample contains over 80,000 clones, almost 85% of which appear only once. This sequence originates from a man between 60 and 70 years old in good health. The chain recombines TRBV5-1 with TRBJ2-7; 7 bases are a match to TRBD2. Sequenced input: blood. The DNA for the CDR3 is TGCGCCAGCAGCTTGAGACTAGCTGTCGACGAGCAGTACTTC. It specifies CASSLRLAVDEQYF.